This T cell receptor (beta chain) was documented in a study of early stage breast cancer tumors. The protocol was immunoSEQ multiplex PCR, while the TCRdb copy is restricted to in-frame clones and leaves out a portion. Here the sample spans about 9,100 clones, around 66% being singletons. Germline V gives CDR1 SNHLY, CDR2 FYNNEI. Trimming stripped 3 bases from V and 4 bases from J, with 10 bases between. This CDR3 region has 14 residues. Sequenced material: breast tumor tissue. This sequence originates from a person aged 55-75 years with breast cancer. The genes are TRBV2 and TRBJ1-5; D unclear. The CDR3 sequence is CASSDDADNQPQHF. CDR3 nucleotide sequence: TGTGCCAGCAGTGACGATGCAGATAATCAGCCCCAGCATTTT.